This entry concerns a single T cell receptor (beta chain). Its antigen is unidentified. Trimming shortened V by 7 bases and J by 3 bases, and 16 bases separated the two germline ends. The length of the CDR3 is 14 residues. Germline V gene sequence: CDR1 MNHEY, CDR2 SVGAGI. PCR involved 60 Vbeta and 13 Jbeta primers. The method was immunoSEQ multiplex PCR; TCRdb's version includes in-frame clones alone and lacks a portion of them. The table includes some 130,000 clones, 80% detected once. These data originate in a study of cytomegalovirus exposure and HLA in healthy donors. Study outcomes and limitations: Researchers counted around 180 TCR beta chains as cytomegalovirus-associated. Rare sequences made up most TCRs, while some public TCRs were found in many donors.

Input material: PBMCs. The rearrangement uses TRBV6-5 and TRBJ2-7; perhaps TRBD2 as D (5 bases). The TCR was taken from a man younger than 45 in good health. The CDR3 reads CASTSEKSGYEQYF. The CDR3 DNA follows: TGTGCCAGCACTTCTGAAAAGAGCGGCTACGAGCAGTACTTC.